Listed below are T cell receptor beta chains from one sample, sequenced in a study of blood T cells in healthy people across ages. A single record per CDR3 protein comes from TCRdb applying MiXCR to the 5' RACE reads. Of roughly 680,000 distinct CDR3 sequences in the sample, around 21% were seen once. The sample comprised blood. These TCRs come from a man in his 70s in good health. Each CDR3 is given with its conserved first and last residue. Each record gives: clone size, V gene, J gene, D gene, CDR3 DNA, CDR3 protein. The D gene is left open where the match is weak. Only some rows state a clone size, as once, few, many or a class for expanded clones.

size: .; V: TRBV24-1; J: TRBJ2-6; D: TRBD1; DNA: TGTGCCACCAGTGATTCGGGACAGGGGGCTGGGGCCAACGTCCTGACTTTC; CDR3: CATSDSGQGAGANVLTF
size: .; V: TRBV20-1; J: TRBJ1-2; D: TRBD1; DNA: TGCAGTCCTAAATCACAGGGGATGGACTATGGCTACACCTTC; CDR3: CSPKSQGMDYGYTF
size: few; V: TRBV7-9; J: TRBJ1-2; D: .; DNA: TGTGCCAGCAGCTTATCGGGCCAGGGTCGGGACTATGGCTACACCTTC; CDR3: CASSLSGQGRDYGYTF
size: .; V: TRBV28; J: TRBJ1-4; D: TRBD1; DNA: TGTGCCTGGGGGGACAGCATAAATGAAAAACTGTTTTTT; CDR3: CAWGDSINEKLFF
size: many; V: TRBV20-1; J: TRBJ2-3; D: .; DNA: TGCAGTGCCGGACGGACGGGGGTGACAGATACGCAGTATTTT; CDR3: CSAGRTGVTDTQYF
size: .; V: TRBV6-2/TRBV6-3; J: TRBJ2-4; D: .; DNA: TGTGCCAGCAGTTTCAGGACAGAGAAAAACATTCCGTACTTC; CDR3: CASSFRTEKNIPYF
size: few; V: TRBV5-1; J: TRBJ2-3; D: TRBD2; DNA: TGCGCCAGCAGCCAACGACGATCTAGCGGGAGCAACACGGGCACAGATACGCAGTGTTTT; CDR3: CASSQRRSSGSNTGTDTQCF
size: many; V: TRBV5-1; J: TRBJ2-2; D: TRBD2; DNA: TGCGCCAGCAGCCCACTAGCGTTTGACACCGGGGAGCTGTTTTTT; CDR3: CASSPLAFDTGELFF
size: few; V: TRBV6-6; J: TRBJ2-1; D: TRBD1; DNA: TGTGCCAGCAGTTACTCTTCAGGGGGCCCTAACAATGAGCAGTTCTTC; CDR3: CASSYSSGGPNNEQFF
size: .; V: TRBV18; J: TRBJ2-1; D: .; DNA: TGTGCCAGCTACCCGGGGAAGGGTGAGCAGTTCTTC; CDR3: CASYPGKGEQFF
size: .; V: TRBV25-1; J: TRBJ1-4; D: .; DNA: TGTGCCAGCAGTGAATTTTCCGAGGGTGAAAAACTGTTTTTT; CDR3: CASSEFSEGEKLFF
size: .; V: TRBV28; J: TRBJ2-7; D: TRBD1; DNA: TGTGCCAGCAGTCCGGTTAGGACAGGGGACTACGAGCAGTACTTC; CDR3: CASSPVRTGDYEQYF
size: many; V: TRBV10-1; J: TRBJ2-1; D: TRBD2; DNA: TGCGCCAGCAGTGCTAGCGGGAGTCGTAATGAGCAGTTCTTC; CDR3: CASSASGSRNEQFF
size: few; V: TRBV15; J: TRBJ2-1; D: TRBD2; DNA: TGCGCCACCAGCAAACTAGCAGCGGGGTTCACTTACAATGAGCAGTTCTTC; CDR3: CATSKLAAGFTYNEQFF
size: .; V: TRBV7-3; J: TRBJ2-3; D: TRBD2; DNA: TGTGCCAGCAGCGTTCGGACTAGCGGGAGAGCAGGAGATACGCAGTATTTT; CDR3: CASSVRTSGRAGDTQYF
size: .; V: TRBV7-8; J: TRBJ1-1; D: .; DNA: TGTGCCAGCAGCCCGGGACTGACGAACACTGAAGCTTTCTTT; CDR3: CASSPGLTNTEAFF
size: few; V: TRBV24-1; J: TRBJ2-1; D: TRBD1; DNA: TGTGCCACCAGTGATTCCCGACAGGGAAGCAATGAGCAGTTCTTC; CDR3: CATSDSRQGSNEQFF
size: .; V: TRBV7-9; J: TRBJ2-5; D: .; DNA: TGTGCCAGCAGCTTAGGGCAGGACCGAGAGACCCAGTACTTC; CDR3: CASSLGQDRETQYF
size: .; V: TRBV19; J: TRBJ2-7; D: TRBD1; DNA: TGTGCCAGTAGTCCCGGACAGGACCACTCCTACGAGCAGTACTTC; CDR3: CASSPGQDHSYEQYF
size: .; V: TRBV2; J: TRBJ2-7; D: .; DNA: TGTGCCAGCAGTGAAGCCCCAGGTTACTCCTACGAGCAGTACTTC; CDR3: CASSEAPGYSYEQYF
size: .; V: TRBV15; J: TRBJ1-1; D: .; DNA: TGTGCCACCAGCAGAGGCTCTAACATGAACACTGAAGCTTTCTTT; CDR3: CATSRGSNMNTEAFF
size: few; V: TRBV3-1; J: TRBJ1-2; D: .; DNA: TGCGCCAGCAGCCAAGATCGACGGGGCCGCTACACCTTC; CDR3: CASSQDRRGRYTF
size: .; V: TRBV2; J: TRBJ2-7; D: .; DNA: TGTGCCAGCAGTGAATCCGGAGGAATCTCCTACGAGCAGTACTTC; CDR3: CASSESGGISYEQYF
size: few; V: TRBV2; J: TRBJ2-7; D: TRBD1; DNA: TGTGCCAGCAGTTCGGGACAGGGCGGCATCTACGAGCAGTACTTC; CDR3: CASSSGQGGIYEQYF
size: .; V: TRBV6-1; J: TRBJ2-5; D: .; DNA: TGTGCCAGCAGTGCCAAAACAGGTCCCCGGGAGACCCAGTACTTC; CDR3: CASSAKTGPRETQYF
size: .; V: TRBV25-1; J: TRBJ2-7; D: .; DNA: TGTGCCAGCAGTGATATGGGGGCCCTATCCTACGAGCAGTACTTC; CDR3: CASSDMGALSYEQYF
size: few; V: TRBV5-5; J: TRBJ1-2; D: .; DNA: TGTGCCAGCAGCGAGGACGGTAACTATGGCTACACCTTC; CDR3: CASSEDGNYGYTF
size: few; V: TRBV12-3/TRBV12-4; J: TRBJ2-7; D: .; DNA: TGTGCCAGCAGTTTGTGGCGGTCAAGCTCCTACGAGCAGTACTTC; CDR3: CASSLWRSSSYEQYF
size: .; V: TRBV4-3; J: TRBJ2-7; D: .; DNA: TGCGCCAGCAGCCAAGAACCGGCAGGGGACTCCTACGAGCAGTACTTC; CDR3: CASSQEPAGDSYEQYF
size: many; V: TRBV11-3; J: TRBJ2-2; D: .; DNA: TGTGCCAGCAGCTTATCGGGAACCGGGGAGCTGTTTTTT; CDR3: CASSLSGTGELFF
size: few; V: TRBV11-1; J: TRBJ2-2; D: .; DNA: TGTGCCAGCGGCCACTTGAACACCGGGGAGCTGTTTTTT; CDR3: CASGHLNTGELFF
size: few; V: TRBV27; J: TRBJ1-1; D: .; DNA: TGTGCCAGCAGTCCCATCGACAGGAACACTGAAGCTTTCTTT; CDR3: CASSPIDRNTEAFF
size: few; V: TRBV6-5; J: TRBJ2-7; D: .; DNA: TGTGCCAGCAGTTACTCTGGCCGTTTTCACTACGAGCAGTACTTC; CDR3: CASSYSGRFHYEQYF
size: .; V: TRBV25-1; J: TRBJ2-1; D: .; DNA: TGTGCCAGCAGTGACTCCGGTGGGCGATTTGAGCAGTTCTTC; CDR3: CASSDSGGRFEQFF
size: .; V: TRBV21-1; J: TRBJ1-4; D: .; DNA: TGTGCCAGCAGCAACAGGGTTTGGACTGATGAAAAACTGTTTTTT; CDR3: CASSNRVWTDEKLFF
size: few; V: TRBV3-1; J: TRBJ1-2; D: .; DNA: TGTGCCAGCAGCCTAGGAACCGAGTATGGCTACACCTTC; CDR3: CASSLGTEYGYTF
size: many; V: TRBV24-1; J: TRBJ2-5; D: TRBD1; DNA: TGTGCCACCAGTGCAGGGGGCGCAGAGACCCAGTACTTC; CDR3: CATSAGGAETQYF
size: few; V: TRBV29-1; J: TRBJ2-1; D: .; DNA: TGCAGCGTTGTCGCTAGTGGGTTCATTGAGCAGTTCTTC; CDR3: CSVVASGFIEQFF
size: .; V: TRBV5-1; J: TRBJ2-2; D: .; DNA: TGCGCCAGCAGCTTACAGGGGGGGATCGGGGGGCTGTTTTTT; CDR3: CASSLQGGIGGLFF
size: .; V: TRBV20-1; J: TRBJ2-7; D: TRBD1; DNA: TGCAGTGCTAGACGGACAGGGGGGTACGAGCAGTACTTC; CDR3: CSARRTGGYEQYF
size: few; V: TRBV7-4; J: TRBJ1-3; D: TRBD1; DNA: TGTGCCAGCAGCTTACTTCCGACAGGGGGCTCTGGAAACACCATATATTTT; CDR3: CASSLLPTGGSGNTIYF
size: .; V: TRBV28; J: TRBJ2-1; D: .; DNA: TGTGCCAGCAGTTCCACAGGGCAGTCCTACAATGAGCAGTTCTTC; CDR3: CASSSTGQSYNEQFF
size: few; V: TRBV28; J: TRBJ2-7; D: TRBD2; DNA: TGTGCCAGCAGTTTAGGACACGGGGGGGCCGAGCAGTACTTC; CDR3: CASSLGHGGAEQYF
size: .; V: TRBV20-1; J: TRBJ1-1; D: .; DNA: TGCAGTGCTAGAGAGAGGGGAAGACACCCTGAAGCTTTCTTT; CDR3: CSARERGRHPEAFF
size: many; V: TRBV10-3; J: TRBJ2-5; D: TRBD2; DNA: TGTGCCATCAGTGAGAATCCTAGCGGGAGAGGAGAGACCCAGTACTTC; CDR3: CAISENPSGRGETQYF
size: few; V: TRBV25-1; J: TRBJ2-7; D: TRBD2; DNA: TGTGCCAGCAGTGAAAGATTTCGGGGACTAGAAGATGAGCAGTACTTC; CDR3: CASSERFRGLEDEQYF
size: .; V: TRBV15; J: TRBJ2-7; D: TRBD1; DNA: TGTGCCACCAGCAGAAGTGACAGGGATACCTACGAGCAGTACTTC; CDR3: CATSRSDRDTYEQYF
size: .; V: TRBV18; J: TRBJ2-1; D: .; DNA: TGTGCCAGCTCACCACCGATGAGCTCCTACAATGAGCAGTTCTTC; CDR3: CASSPPMSSYNEQFF
size: many; V: TRBV2; J: TRBJ2-1; D: .; DNA: TGTGCCATTACGCAGGGCTACAATGAGCAGTTCTTC; CDR3: CAITQGYNEQFF